These 29 T cell receptor beta chains share one sample of origin, sequenced in a study of blood T cell repertoires in COVID-19. The assay was immunoSEQ multiplex PCR, and TCRdb's table has in-frame clones only and misses some. This table holds more than 300,000 clones, approximately 89% found once. Sequenced material: PBMCs or T cells enriched from blood (not recorded which). The receptor set was obtained from a woman younger than 45 who had recovered from COVID-19.

This rearrangement joins TRBV27 to TRBJ1-2; D perhaps matches TRBD1 (6 bases). Trimming took 6 bases from V and 4 from J, leaving 15 bases between them. This CDR3 contains 14 residues. Germline-derived CDR1 and CDR2 are MNHEY and SMNVEV (reference sequence). The CDR3 DNA is TGTGCCAGCAGGGGGGCGGCAGGGGTCTATGGCTACACCTTC. Amino acids: CASRGAAGVYGYTF.

The gene calls are TRBV28 and TRBJ1-4; TRBD1 matches 7 bases. The ends lost 6 bases at V and 2 bases at J; junction bases unmatched: 6. Germline CDR1 MDHEN, CDR2 SYDVKM. The CDR3 contains 15 residues. The CDR3 nucleotides are TGTGCCAGCAGCACACAGGGGAATACTAATGAAAAACTGTTTTTT. Its translation is CASSTQGNTNEKLFF.

V usage is TRBV6-5 and J usage is TRBJ1-3; no clear D gene. Trimming removed 7 bases at V and 4 bases at J, with 17 bases between. The CDR3 spans 15 residues. Germline CDR1 and CDR2: MNHEY and SVGAGI. The CDR3 is CASIKPGAGGNTIYF. The CDR3 DNA sequence: TGTGCCAGCATCAAACCCGGCGCGGGCGGAAACACCATATATTTT.

The genes are TRBV27 and TRBJ1-1; D possibly corresponds to TRBD1 (6 bases). With 4 bases removed from V and 7 bases from J, the gap between germline ends came to 10 bases. Germline V gene data show CDR1 as MNHEY and CDR2 as SMNVEV (reference sequence). There are 12 residues in the CDR3. The CDR3, as DNA: TGTGCCAGCAGTTCAAGACAGGATGAAGCTTTCTTT. Translation gives CASSSRQDEAFF.

V and J are TRBV27 and TRBJ1-6, with TRBD1 matching 10 bases. Germline CDR1 MNHEY, CDR2 SMNVEV (reference sequence). With V trimmed by 7 bases and J by 7 bases, 7 bases remained unmatched. The CDR3 has 15 residues. The CDR3, as DNA: TGTGCCAGCAATCCGACAGGGGGCGGAAATTCACCCCTCCACTTT. Its protein is CASNPTGGGNSPLHF.

This clone appeared once. The V gene is TRBV7-9, the J gene TRBJ1-2; 10 bases line up with TRBD1. V lost 5 bases to trimming and J lost 6 bases; unmatched junction nucleotides: 12. CDR3 size: 16 residues. The germline CDR1 and CDR2 sequences are SEHNR and FQNEAQ (reference sequence). The CDR3 DNA is TGTGCCAGCAGCCCAAGACCGGGACAGGGGACCAATGGCTACACCTTC. Its translation: CASSPRPGQGTNGYTF.

The CDR3 protein is CASSRQTSGEETQYF. CDR3 coding DNA: TGTGCCAGCAGCCGCCAGACTAGCGGGGAAGAGACCCAGTACTTC. The chain employs TRBV4-2 and TRBJ2-5, with 11 nucleotides matching TRBD2. CDR1 and CDR2 (germline): LGHNA, YNFKEQ. Germline trimming cut 4 bases from V and 3 bases from J; bases unmatched to any gene: 4. The CDR3 has 15 amino acids.

The V gene is TRBV15, the J gene TRBJ1-6; D possibly corresponds to TRBD1 (5 bases). The ends were cut back, 1 base at V and 7 bases at J, with 11 bases in the middle. The CDR3 is 15 amino acids. Germline V CDR1 and CDR2: LNHNV, YYDKDF (reference sequence). CDR3 in DNA: TGTGCCACCAGCAGAGGACAGAATGTCAATTCACCCCTCCACTTT. Translation gives CATSRGQNVNSPLHF.

The V and J genes are TRBV14 and TRBJ1-2; 7 positions agree with TRBD1. V lost 5 bases, J lost 3 bases, and 6 bases stayed unmatched. This CDR3 is built from 14 residues. Germline V CDR1 and CDR2: SGHDN, FVKESK. As DNA, the CDR3 is TGTGCCAGCAGCTACACAGGGGCTGACTATGGCTACACCTTC. Translated, it gives CASSYTGADYGYTF.

The chain recombines TRBV4-1 with TRBJ1-1, with unresolved D. Germline V CDR1 and CDR2: MGHRA, YSYEKL. The CDR3 spans 13 residues. V lost 0 bases to trimming and J lost 1 base, with 3 bases between them. CDR3 bases: TGCGCCAGCAGCCAAGACTCGAACACTGAAGCTTTCTTT. Its translation: CASSQDSNTEAFF.

V gene TRBV11-2 combines with J gene TRBJ1-3; D not resolved. CDR1 and CDR2 from the germline V gene are SGHAT and FQNNGV. V was trimmed by 4 bases and J by 4 bases, leaving 8 bases between them. The CDR3 consists of 13 residues. The CDR3 loop reads CASSYIQGNTIYF. The DNA of the CDR3 is TGTGCCAGCAGCTACATCCAAGGAAACACCATATATTTT.

This clone was observed a single time. The rearrangement links TRBV24-1 to TRBJ2-5; possibly TRBD2 for D (5 bases). The CDR3 sequence is 14 residues long. Between the trimmed V and J ends, which lost 4 bases and 5 bases, there was a span of 13 bases. The germline gives CDR1 KGHDR, CDR2 SFDVKD. CDR3 amino acids: CATSDPGLQETQYF. CDR3 in DNA: TGTGCCACCAGTGACCCCGGACTTCAGGAGACCCAGTACTTC.

J is TRBJ2-7 and V is TRBV29-1; 12 nucleotides align to TRBD2. The CDR3 is 14 residues long. Germline loops: CDR1 SQVTM, CDR2 ANQGSEA. The ends lost 4 bases at V and 3 bases at J; junction bases unmatched: 4. CDR3 region: CSVAPGLAGYEQYF. CDR3 bases: TGCAGCGTTGCACCGGGACTAGCGGGCTACGAGCAGTACTTC.

The genes are TRBV28 and TRBJ2-1; 11 bases fit TRBD2. J gave up 2 bases and V 5 bases, and 5 bases lay outside the gene matches. Germline V CDR1 and CDR2: MDHEN, SYDVKM. The CDR3 contains 16 residues. The CDR3 reads CASSIGLAGPYNEQFF. The CDR3 nucleotides read TGTGCCAGCAGTATAGGACTAGCGGGTCCCTACAATGAGCAGTTCTTC.

This clone was seen only once. The V and J genes are TRBV18 and TRBJ2-7; perhaps TRBD1 as D (6 bases). V was shortened by 4 bases and J by 7 bases, with 17 bases between the two germline ends. Germline loops: CDR1 KGHSH, CDR2 LQKENI. The CDR3 sequence is 14 residues long. The CDR3 DNA reads as TGTGCCAGCTCACTCATCAGGGGTCCAGGGGAGCAGTACTTC. It specifies CASSLIRGPGEQYF.

This clone was counted a single time. The V call is TRBV5-1, the J call TRBJ2-7, with TRBD2 matching 9 bases. V lost 5 bases to trimming and J lost 4 bases; unmatched junction nucleotides: 7. Germline V lookup: CDR1 SGHRS, CDR2 YFSETQ. This CDR3 contains 14 residues. The CDR3 loop reads CASSLRREGYEQYF. In DNA form, the CDR3 reads TGCGCCAGCAGTCTCAGGCGGGAGGGATACGAGCAGTACTTC.

The CDR3 reads CASSLMALNTGELFF. The CDR3 bases are TGTGCCAGCAGCTTAATGGCCTTGAACACCGGGGAGCTGTTTTTT. The genes are TRBV7-3 and TRBJ2-2, with unresolved D. The length of the CDR3 is 15 residues. CDR1 SGHTA and CDR2 FQGTGA come from the germline V gene. The V end lost 1 base, the J end lost 1 base, and 7 bases lay between the germline ends.

This chain uses TRBV2 with TRBJ2-1, with 7 bases fitting TRBD1. The germline V gene encodes CDR1 SNHLY and CDR2 FYNNEI. The CDR3 extends over 15 amino acids. V shed 4 bases and J 3 bases; nucleotides not matched to a gene: 6. CDR3 amino acids: CASSGNRGFYNEQFF. The CDR3 region has the DNA TGTGCCAGCAGTGGGAACAGGGGCTTCTACAATGAGCAGTTCTTC.

With respect to this clone: Other DNA sequences in the sample encode the same CDR3. V gene TRBV18 combines with J gene TRBJ2-7, with 7 bases aligning to TRBD1. Per germline, CDR1 KGHSH and CDR2 LQKENI. CDR3 length: 13 amino acids. Germline trimming cut 3 bases from V and 3 bases from J; bases unmatched to any gene: 2. CDR3 sequence: CASSPGQDYEQYF. The CDR3 DNA reads TGTGCCAGCTCACCCGGACAGGACTACGAGCAGTACTTC.

The chain has TRBV18 and TRBJ2-7, with D tentatively TRBD1 (5 bases). This CDR3 region has 18 residues. V shed 3 bases and J shed 4 bases, with 25 bases lying between them. Germline assignment: CDR1 KGHSH and CDR2 LQKENI. CDR3 nucleotide sequence: TGTGCCAGCTCACCGCAGGGTTCTCAAGCGTTACTTCGGTACGAGCAGTACTTC. Translated, it gives CASSPQGSQALLRYEQYF.

This chain joins TRBV7-9 and TRBJ2-1; TRBD1 matches 11 bases. The germline V gene encodes CDR1 SEHNR and CDR2 FQNEAQ (reference sequence). Trimming took 1 base from V and 8 from J; bases not matched to a gene: 7. The CDR3 has 16 residues. Written as DNA, the CDR3 is TGTGCCAGCAGCTTAGGTGGACAGGGGGCAGGAGATGAGCAGTTCTTC. It translates to CASSLGGQGAGDEQFF.

This rearrangement joins TRBV10-3 to TRBJ2-7; D is perhaps TRBD2 (5 bases). This CDR3 is built from 12 residues. Trimming removed 10 bases from V and 1 base from J, with 11 bases in between. Germline V gene data show CDR1 as ENHRY and CDR2 as SYGVKD. Here the CDR3 DNA reads TGTGCCAACGGGGTGGATTCCTACGAGCAGTACTTC. It codes for CANGVDSYEQYF.

The V and J genes are TRBV7-9 and TRBJ2-2; a weak D match, TRBD2 (5 bases). CDR3 size: 15 residues. V was trimmed by 3 bases and J by 4 bases, leaving 12 bases between them. Germline lookup yields CDR1 SEHNR and CDR2 FQNEAQ (reference sequence). The CDR3 region is CASSFLLAGTGELFF. For the CDR3, the DNA is TGTGCCAGCAGCTTCTTGCTAGCTGGCACCGGGGAGCTGTTTTTT.

This chain uses TRBV28 with TRBJ2-7, with 7 bases fitting TRBD1. Germline assignment: CDR1 MDHEN and CDR2 SYDVKM. V gave up 10 bases and J gave up 0 bases; unmatched junction bases: 12. The CDR3 covers 15 residues. CDR3 region: CATRGNRGSSYEQYF. The CDR3, as DNA: TGTGCCACCAGAGGTAACAGGGGTAGCTCCTACGAGCAGTACTTC.

This clone was recorded only once. The chain combines TRBV6-6 with TRBJ2-7; no definite D call. Between the trimmed V and J ends, which lost 4 bases and 4 bases, there was a span of 17 bases. CDR3 length equals 15 residues. Germline CDR1 MNHNY, CDR2 SVGAGI (reference sequence). This CDR3 reads CASSSPTEGDYEQYF. CDR3 DNA sequence: TGTGCCAGCAGTTCACCGACGGAAGGAGATTACGAGCAGTACTTC.

This clone was detected only a few times. The rearrangement uses TRBV5-1 and TRBJ1-1, with D unclear. The V gene's germline CDR1 is SGHRS and CDR2 YFSETQ. Trimming shortened V by 4 bases and J by 5 bases, and 12 bases separated the two germline ends. The CDR3 spans 13 residues. In DNA form, the CDR3 reads TGCGCCAGCAGCATCGGACTGTTAACTGAAGCTTTCTTT. It is translated as CASSIGLLTEAFF. The full variable domain, completed using reference TRBV5-1 and TRBJ1-1, is KAGVTQTPRYLIKTRGQQVTLSCSPISGHRSVSWYQQTPGQGLQFLFEYFSETQRNKGNFPGRFSGRQFSNSRSEMNVSTLELGDSALYLCASSIGLLTEAFFGQGTRLTVV.

A note on this clone: The same CDR3 is also encoded by other DNA sequences in this sample. The chain links TRBV7-2 to TRBJ2-7; no definite D call. The CDR3 totals 14 residues. The V gene's germline CDR1 is SGHTA and CDR2 FQGNSA. V lost 0 bases, J lost 4 bases, and 10 bases lay in between. CDR3 in amino acids: CASSLAGGTYEQYF. The CDR3 DNA reads as TGTGCCAGCAGCTTAGCTGGCGGAACATACGAGCAGTACTTC. Drawing the rest from reference TRBV7-2 and TRBJ2-7, the complete variable domain is GAGVSQSPSNKVTEKGKDVELRCDPISGHTALYWYRQSLGQGLEFLIYFQGNSAPDKSGLPSDRFSAERTGGSVSTLTIQRTQQEDSAVYLCASSLAGGTYEQYFGPGTRLTVT.

V gene TRBV18 combines with J gene TRBJ2-2; 8 bases line up with TRBD2. Germline lookup yields CDR1 KGHSH and CDR2 LQKENI. This CDR3 has 15 residues. The V and J ends lost 3 bases and 4 bases, in that order; junction bases with no gene match: 4. In DNA form, the CDR3 reads TGTGCCAGCTCACCGGATAGCGGGACCACCGGGGAGCTGTTTTTT. The encoded protein is CASSPDSGTTGELFF.

This clone came up a few times. The J gene is TRBJ2-1, the V gene TRBV25-1; TRBD1 is a possible D gene (6 bases). CDR1 MGHDK and CDR2 SYGVNS come from the germline V gene. The CDR3 loop spans 15 amino acids. Trimming shortened V by 6 bases and J by 1 base, and 13 bases separated the two germline ends. The CDR3 DNA reads as TGTGCCAGCAGCGCAGGGGTACTATCCTACAATGAGCAGTTCTTC. This encodes CASSAGVLSYNEQFF. Combining the CDR3 with reference TRBV25-1 and TRBJ2-1 gives the whole variable domain EADIYQTPRYLVIGTGKKITLECSQTMGHDKMYWYQQDPGMELHLIHYSYGVNSTEKGDLSSESTVSRIRTEHFPLTLESARPSHTSQYLCASSAGVLSYNEQFFGPGTRLTVL.